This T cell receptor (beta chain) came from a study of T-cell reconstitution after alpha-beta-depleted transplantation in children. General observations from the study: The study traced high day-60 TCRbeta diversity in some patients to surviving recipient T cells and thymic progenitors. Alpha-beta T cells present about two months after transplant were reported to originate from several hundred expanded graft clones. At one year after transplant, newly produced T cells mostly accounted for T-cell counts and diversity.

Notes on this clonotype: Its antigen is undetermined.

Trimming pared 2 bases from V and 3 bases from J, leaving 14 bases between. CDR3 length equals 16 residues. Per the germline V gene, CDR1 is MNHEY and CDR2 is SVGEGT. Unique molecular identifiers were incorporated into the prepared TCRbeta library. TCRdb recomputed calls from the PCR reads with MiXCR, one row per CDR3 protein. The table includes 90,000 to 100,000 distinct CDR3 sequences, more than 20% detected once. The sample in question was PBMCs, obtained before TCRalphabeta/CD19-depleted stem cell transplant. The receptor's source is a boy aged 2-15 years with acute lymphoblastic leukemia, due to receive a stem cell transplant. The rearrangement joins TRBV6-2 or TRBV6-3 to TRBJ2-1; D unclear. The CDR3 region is CASSYGTSSFYNEQFF. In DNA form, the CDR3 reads TGTGCCAGCAGTTACGGCACCTCGTCCTTCTACAATGAGCAGTTCTTC.